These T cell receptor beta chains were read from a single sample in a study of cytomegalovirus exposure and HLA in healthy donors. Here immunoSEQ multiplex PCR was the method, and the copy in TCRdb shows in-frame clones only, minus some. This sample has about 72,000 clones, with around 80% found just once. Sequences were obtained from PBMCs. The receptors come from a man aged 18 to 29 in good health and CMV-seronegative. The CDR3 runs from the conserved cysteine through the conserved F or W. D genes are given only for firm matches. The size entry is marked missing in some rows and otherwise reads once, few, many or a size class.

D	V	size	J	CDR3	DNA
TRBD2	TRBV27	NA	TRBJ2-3	CASRLLAGGPETQYF	TGTGCCAGCAGACTTCTAGCGGGAGGGCCGGAGACGCAGTATTTT
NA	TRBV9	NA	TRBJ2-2	CASRRAGSGELFF	TGTGCCAGCAGAAGAGCAGGGTCCGGGGAGCTGTTTTTT
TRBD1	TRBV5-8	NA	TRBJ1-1	CASISRGANTEAFF	TGTGCCAGCATATCCAGGGGGGCGAACACTGAAGCTTTCTTT
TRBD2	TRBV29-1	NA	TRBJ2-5	CSVALAGGRETQYF	TGCAGCGTTGCCCTAGCGGGGGGGCGGGAGACCCAGTACTTC
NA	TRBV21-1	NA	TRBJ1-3	CASSPICENTIYF	TGTGCCAGCAGCCCGATTTGCGAAAACACCATATATTTT
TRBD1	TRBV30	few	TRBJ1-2	CARFQGANGYTF	TGTGCCCGCTTCCAGGGGGCGAATGGCTACACCTTC
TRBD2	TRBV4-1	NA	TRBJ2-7	CASSQVRRTSGSISYEQYF	TGCGCCAGCAGCCAAGTGCGACGGACTAGCGGGAGTATCTCCTACGAGCAGTACTTC
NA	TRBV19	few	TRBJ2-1	CASRVRGHESGNEQFF	TGTGCCAGTAGAGTCAGGGGACACGAATCGGGGAATGAGCAGTTCTTC
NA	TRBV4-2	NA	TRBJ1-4	CASSPREGDNEKLFF	TGTGCCAGCAGCCCGCGGGAAGGGGATAATGAAAAACTGTTTTTT
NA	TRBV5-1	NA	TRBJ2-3	CASSPVTGTDTQYF	TGCGCCAGCAGCCCTGTTACAGGCACAGATACGCAGTATTTT
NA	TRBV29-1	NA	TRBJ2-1	CSVPRGEKTSPSPYNEQFF	TGCAGCGTCCCCCGTGGGGAGAAGACAAGCCCCAGCCCCTACAATGAGCAGTTCTTC
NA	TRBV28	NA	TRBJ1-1	CASSFRGTEAFF	TGTGCCAGCAGTTTCCGAGGGACTGAAGCTTTCTTT
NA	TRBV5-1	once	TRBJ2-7	CASSLGRGHHEQYF	TGCGCCAGCAGCTTGGGTAGGGGTCACCACGAGCAGTACTTC
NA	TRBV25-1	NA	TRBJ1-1	CASSISQGKTEAFF	TGTGCCAGCAGTATCTCACAGGGTAAGACTGAAGCTTTCTTT
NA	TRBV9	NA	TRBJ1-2	CASSIRAGQSFTF	TGTGCCAGCAGCATACGTGCTGGACAGTCTTTCACCTTC
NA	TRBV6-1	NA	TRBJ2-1	CASRVTVGEQFF	TGTGCCAGCAGAGTAACAGTGGGTGAGCAGTTCTTC
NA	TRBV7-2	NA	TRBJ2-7	CASSLGAPSHEQYF	TGTGCCAGCAGCTTAGGGGCCCCCTCCCACGAGCAGTACTTC
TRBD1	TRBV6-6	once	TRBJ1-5	CASSATGTVLHQPQHF	TGTGCCAGCAGTGCCACCGGGACAGTTCTACATCAGCCCCAGCATTTT
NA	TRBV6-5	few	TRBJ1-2	CASSSTYQAGYTF	TGTGCCAGCAGTTCCACTTACCAAGCTGGCTACACCTTC
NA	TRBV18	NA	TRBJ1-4	CASSPLQGNFANEKLFF	TGTGCCAGCTCACCGTTGCAGGGTAATTTTGCTAATGAAAAACTGTTTTTT
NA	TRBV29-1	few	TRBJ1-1	CSVEEGRGRSEAFF	TGCAGCGTTGAAGAGGGGAGAGGGAGGTCGGAAGCTTTCTTT
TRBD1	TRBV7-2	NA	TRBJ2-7	CASVSAGGAVPEQYF	TGTGCCAGCGTTTCAGCAGGGGGCGCCGTTCCCGAGCAGTACTTC
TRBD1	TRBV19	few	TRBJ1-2	CASSIFAQGARGYTF	TGTGCCAGTAGTATATTTGCCCAGGGGGCAAGGGGCTACACCTTC
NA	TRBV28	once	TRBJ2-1	CASSEPYNEQFF	TGTGCCAGCAGTGAGCCCTACAATGAGCAGTTCTTC
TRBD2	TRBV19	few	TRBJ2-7	CASSPGLAGAYEQYF	TGTGCCAGTAGTCCCGGACTAGCGGGGGCGTACGAGCAGTACTTC